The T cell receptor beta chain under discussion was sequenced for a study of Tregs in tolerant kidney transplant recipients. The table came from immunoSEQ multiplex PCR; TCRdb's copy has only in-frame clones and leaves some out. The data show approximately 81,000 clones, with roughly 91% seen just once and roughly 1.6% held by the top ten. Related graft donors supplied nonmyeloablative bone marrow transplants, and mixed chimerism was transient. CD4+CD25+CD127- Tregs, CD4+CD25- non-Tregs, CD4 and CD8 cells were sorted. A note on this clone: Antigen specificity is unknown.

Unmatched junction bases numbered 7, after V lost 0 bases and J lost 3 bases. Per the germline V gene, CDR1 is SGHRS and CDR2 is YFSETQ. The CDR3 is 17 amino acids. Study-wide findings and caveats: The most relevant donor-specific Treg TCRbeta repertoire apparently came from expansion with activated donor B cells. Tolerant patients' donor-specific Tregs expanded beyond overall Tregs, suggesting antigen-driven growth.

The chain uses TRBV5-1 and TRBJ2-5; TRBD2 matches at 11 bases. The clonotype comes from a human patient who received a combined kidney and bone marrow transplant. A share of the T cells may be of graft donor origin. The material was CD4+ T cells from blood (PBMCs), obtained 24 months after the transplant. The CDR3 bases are TGCGCCAGCAGCTTGGCCGGATTAGCGGGGGGGAAAGAGACCCAGTACTTC. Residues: CASSLAGLAGGKETQYF.